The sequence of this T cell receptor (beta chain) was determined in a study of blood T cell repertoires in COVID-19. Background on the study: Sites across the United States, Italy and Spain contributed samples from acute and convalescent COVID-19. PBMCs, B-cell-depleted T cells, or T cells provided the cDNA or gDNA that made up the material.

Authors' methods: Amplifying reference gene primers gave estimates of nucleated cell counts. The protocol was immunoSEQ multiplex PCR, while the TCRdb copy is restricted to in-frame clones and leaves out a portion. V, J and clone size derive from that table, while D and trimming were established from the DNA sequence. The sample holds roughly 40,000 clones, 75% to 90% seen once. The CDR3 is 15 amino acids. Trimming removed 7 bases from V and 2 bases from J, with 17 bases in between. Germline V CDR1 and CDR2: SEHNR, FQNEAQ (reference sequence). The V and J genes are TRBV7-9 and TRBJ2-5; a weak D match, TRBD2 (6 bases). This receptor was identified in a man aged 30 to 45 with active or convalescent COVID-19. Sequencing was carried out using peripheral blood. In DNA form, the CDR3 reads TGTGCCAGCACCCAGAGGGGAGGCTGGCAAGAGACCCAGTACTTC. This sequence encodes CASTQRGGWQETQYF.